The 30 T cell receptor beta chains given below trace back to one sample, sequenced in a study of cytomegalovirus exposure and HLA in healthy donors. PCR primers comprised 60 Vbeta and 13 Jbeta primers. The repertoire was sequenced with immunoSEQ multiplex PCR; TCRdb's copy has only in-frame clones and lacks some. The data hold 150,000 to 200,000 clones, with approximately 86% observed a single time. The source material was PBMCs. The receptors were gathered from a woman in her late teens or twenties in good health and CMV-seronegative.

CDR3 DNA: TGTGCCAGCAGCACATCCGGGACAGGGATTTGGGAGACCCAGTACTTC. Its protein is CASSTSGTGIWETQYF. V is TRBV9 and J is TRBJ2-5, with 9 bases identical to TRBD1. The length of the CDR3 is 16 residues. The ends lost 4 bases at V and 5 bases at J; junction bases unmatched: 12. Germline-derived CDR1 and CDR2 are SGDLS and YYNGEE.

The chain's CDR3 is CASSLPRTGADEQYF. CDR3 nucleotides: TGTGCCAGCAGTTTACCTCGGACAGGGGCGGACGAGCAGTACTTC. The V and J genes are TRBV28 and TRBJ2-7; 9 nucleotides agree with TRBD1. Germline V lookup: CDR1 MDHEN, CDR2 SYDVKM. The J segment lost 5 bases and the V segment lost 2 bases, leaving 7 bases of the junction unmatched. The CDR3 sequence is 15 residues long.

CDR3 sequence (DNA): TGCGTCTCTTCGAACACCGGGGAGCTGTTTTTT. Protein: CVSSNTGELFF. The chain employs TRBV5-1 and TRBJ2-2; D gene uncertain. CDR1 is SGHRS and CDR2 is YFSETQ in the germline V gene. CDR3 length: 11 amino acids.

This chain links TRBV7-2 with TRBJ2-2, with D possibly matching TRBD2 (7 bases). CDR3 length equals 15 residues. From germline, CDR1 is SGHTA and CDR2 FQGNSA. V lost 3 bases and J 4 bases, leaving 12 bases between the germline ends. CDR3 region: CASSLRGPTTGELFF. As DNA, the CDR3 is TGTGCCAGCAGCTTGCGGGGGCCAACCACCGGGGAGCTGTTTTTT.

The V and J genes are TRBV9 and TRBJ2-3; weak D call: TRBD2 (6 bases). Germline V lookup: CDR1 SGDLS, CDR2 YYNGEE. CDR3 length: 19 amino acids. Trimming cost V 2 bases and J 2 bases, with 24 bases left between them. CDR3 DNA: TGTGCCAGCAGCGTCGACTCTCTGGGGGGTAGCGGATCCACAGATACGCAGTATTTT. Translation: CASSVDSLGGSGSTDTQYF.

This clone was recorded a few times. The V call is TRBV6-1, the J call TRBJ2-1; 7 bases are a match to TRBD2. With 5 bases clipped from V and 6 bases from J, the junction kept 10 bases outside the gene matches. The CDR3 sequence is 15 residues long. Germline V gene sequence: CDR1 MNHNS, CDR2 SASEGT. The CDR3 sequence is CASSSQLGGSNEQFF. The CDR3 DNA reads TGTGCCAGCAGTTCTCAGTTGGGCGGGAGCAATGAGCAGTTCTTC.

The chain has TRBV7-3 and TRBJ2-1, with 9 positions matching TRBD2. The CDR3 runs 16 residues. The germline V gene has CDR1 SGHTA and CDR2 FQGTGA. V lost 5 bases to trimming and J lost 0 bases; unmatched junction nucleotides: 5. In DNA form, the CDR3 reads TGTGCCAGCAGCCTAGAGACTAGCGGCTCCTACAATGAGCAGTTCTTC. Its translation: CASSLETSGSYNEQFF.

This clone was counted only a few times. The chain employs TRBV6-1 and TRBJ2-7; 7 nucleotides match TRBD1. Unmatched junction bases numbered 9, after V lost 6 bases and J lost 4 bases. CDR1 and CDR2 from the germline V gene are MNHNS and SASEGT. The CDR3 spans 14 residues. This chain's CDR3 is CASSGTAIEYEQYF. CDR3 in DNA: TGTGCCAGCAGCGGGACAGCGATAGAGTACGAGCAGTACTTC.

CDR3 protein: CASSAPRGTGLGTQYF. CDR3 coding DNA: TGTGCCAGCAGCGCCCCCCGCGGGACAGGTTTAGGTACGCAGTATTTT. The chain combines TRBV9 with TRBJ2-3, with 8 nucleotides matching TRBD1. Germline assignment: CDR1 SGDLS and CDR2 YYNGEE. With V trimmed by 3 bases and J by 8 bases, 14 bases remained unmatched. CDR3 size: 16 residues.

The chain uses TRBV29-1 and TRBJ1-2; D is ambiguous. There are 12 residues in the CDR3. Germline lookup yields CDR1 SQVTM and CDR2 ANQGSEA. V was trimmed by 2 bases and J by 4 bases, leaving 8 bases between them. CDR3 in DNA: TGCAGCGTTGAAACGGAGACCTATGGCTACACCTTC. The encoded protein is CSVETETYGYTF.

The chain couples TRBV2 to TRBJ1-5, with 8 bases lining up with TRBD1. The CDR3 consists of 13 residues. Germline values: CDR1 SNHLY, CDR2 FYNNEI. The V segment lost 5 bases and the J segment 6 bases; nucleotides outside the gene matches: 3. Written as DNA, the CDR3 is TGTGCCAGCAGTTCGGACAGGGTTCAGCCCCAGCATTTT. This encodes CASSSDRVQPQHF.

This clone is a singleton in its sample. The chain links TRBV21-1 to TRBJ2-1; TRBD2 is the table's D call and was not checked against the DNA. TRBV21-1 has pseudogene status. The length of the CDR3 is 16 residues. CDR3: CASSKENPVGRYEQFF. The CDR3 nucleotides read TGTGCCAGCAGCAAAGAAAACCCCGTCGGGAGGTATGAGCAGTTCTTC.

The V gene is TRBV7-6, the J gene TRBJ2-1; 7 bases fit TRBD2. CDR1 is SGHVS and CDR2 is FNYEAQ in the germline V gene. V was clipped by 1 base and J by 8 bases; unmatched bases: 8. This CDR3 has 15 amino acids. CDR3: CASSLGTLRGDEQFF. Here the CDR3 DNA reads TGTGCCAGCAGCTTAGGAACCCTACGGGGGGATGAGCAGTTCTTC.

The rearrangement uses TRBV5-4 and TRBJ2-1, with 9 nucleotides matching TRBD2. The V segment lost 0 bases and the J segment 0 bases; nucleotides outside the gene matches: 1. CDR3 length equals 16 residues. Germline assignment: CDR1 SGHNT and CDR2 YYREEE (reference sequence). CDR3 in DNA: TGTGCCAGCAGCTTGGAGGGACTAGCCTCCTACAATGAGCAGTTCTTC. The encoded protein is CASSLEGLASYNEQFF.

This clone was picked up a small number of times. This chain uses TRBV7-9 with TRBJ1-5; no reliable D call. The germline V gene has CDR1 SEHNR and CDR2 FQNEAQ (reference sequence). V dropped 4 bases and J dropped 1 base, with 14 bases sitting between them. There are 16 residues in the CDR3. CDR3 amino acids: CASSSAARGSNQPQHF. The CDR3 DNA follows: TGTGCCAGCAGCTCCGCGGCGAGAGGGAGCAATCAGCCCCAGCATTTT.

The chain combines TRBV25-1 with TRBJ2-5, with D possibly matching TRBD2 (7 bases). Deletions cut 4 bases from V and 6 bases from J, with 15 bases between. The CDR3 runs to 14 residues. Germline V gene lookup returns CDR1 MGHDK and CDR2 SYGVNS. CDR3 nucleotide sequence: TGTGCCAGCAGTGTCGAGGGGGGAGGGAAGACCCAGTACTTC. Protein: CASSVEGGGKTQYF.

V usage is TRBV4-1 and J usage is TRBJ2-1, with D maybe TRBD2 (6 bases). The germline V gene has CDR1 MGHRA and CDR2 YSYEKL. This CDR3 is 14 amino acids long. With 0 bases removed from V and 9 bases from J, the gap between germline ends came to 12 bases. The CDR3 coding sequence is TGCGCCAGCAGCCAAGATCGGAAGGGAGGTGAGCAGTTCTTC. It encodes CASSQDRKGGEQFF.

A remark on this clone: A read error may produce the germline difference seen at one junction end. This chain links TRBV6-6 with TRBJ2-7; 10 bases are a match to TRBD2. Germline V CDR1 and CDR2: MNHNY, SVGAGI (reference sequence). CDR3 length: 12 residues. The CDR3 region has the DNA TGTTCCAGCGGGGGGGGCCCAGACGAGCAGTACTTC. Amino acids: CSSGGGPDEQYF.

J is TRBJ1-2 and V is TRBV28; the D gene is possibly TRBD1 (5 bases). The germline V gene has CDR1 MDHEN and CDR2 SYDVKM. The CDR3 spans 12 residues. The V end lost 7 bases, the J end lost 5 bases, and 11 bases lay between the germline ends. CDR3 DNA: TGTGCCAGCAAGATGGGGGGATATGGCTACACCTTC. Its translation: CASKMGGYGYTF.

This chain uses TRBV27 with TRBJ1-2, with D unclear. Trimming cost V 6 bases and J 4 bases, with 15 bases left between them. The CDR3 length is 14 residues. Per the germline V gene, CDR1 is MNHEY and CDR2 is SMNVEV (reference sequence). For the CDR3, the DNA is TGTGCCAGCAGCTGGAATATTGAGGGCTATGGCTACACCTTC. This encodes CASSWNIEGYGYTF.

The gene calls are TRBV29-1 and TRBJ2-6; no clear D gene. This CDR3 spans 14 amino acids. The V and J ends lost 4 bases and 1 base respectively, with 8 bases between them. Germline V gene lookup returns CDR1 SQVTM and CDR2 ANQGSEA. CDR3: CSVGALSGANVLTF. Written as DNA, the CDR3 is TGCAGCGTTGGGGCTTTATCTGGGGCCAACGTCCTGACTTTC.

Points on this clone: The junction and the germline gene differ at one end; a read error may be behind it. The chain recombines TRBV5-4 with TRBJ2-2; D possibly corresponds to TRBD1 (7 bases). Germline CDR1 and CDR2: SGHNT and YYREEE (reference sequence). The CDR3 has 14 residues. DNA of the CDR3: TGTGCCAGCAGCTTTCAGGGGGGCACCGGGGAGCTGTCTTTT. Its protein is CASSFQGGTGELSF.

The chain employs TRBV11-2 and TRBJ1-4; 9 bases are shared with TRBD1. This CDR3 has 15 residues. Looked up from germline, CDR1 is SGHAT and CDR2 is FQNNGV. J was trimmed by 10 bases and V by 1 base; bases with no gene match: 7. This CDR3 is CASSLVGQGGSKLFF. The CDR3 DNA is TGTGCCAGCAGCTTAGTGGGACAGGGTGGGTCAAAACTGTTTTTT.

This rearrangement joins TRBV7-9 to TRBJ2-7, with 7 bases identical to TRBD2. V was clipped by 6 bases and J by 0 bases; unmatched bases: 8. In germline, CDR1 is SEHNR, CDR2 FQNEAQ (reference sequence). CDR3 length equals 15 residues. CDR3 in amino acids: CASRPSGAPSYEQYF. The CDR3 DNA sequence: TGTGCCAGCAGGCCCAGCGGGGCCCCCTCCTACGAGCAGTACTTC.

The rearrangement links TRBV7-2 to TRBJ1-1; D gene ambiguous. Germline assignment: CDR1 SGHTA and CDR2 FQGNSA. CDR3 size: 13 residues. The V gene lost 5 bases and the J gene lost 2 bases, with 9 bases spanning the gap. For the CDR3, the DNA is TGTGCCAGCAGCACACAGCTTAACACTGAAGCTTTCTTT. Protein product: CASSTQLNTEAFF.

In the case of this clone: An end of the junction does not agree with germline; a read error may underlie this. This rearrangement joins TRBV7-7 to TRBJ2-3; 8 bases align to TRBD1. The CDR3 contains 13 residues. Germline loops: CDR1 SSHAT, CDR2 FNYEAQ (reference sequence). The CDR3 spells CASSLDRGDTQYF. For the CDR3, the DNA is TGTGCTAGCAGCCTAGACAGGGGAGATACGCAGTATTTT. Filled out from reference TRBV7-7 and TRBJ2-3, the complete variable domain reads GAGVSQSPRYKVTKRGQDVTLRCDPISSHATLYWYQQALGQGPEFLTYFNYEAQPDKSGLPSDRFSAERPEGSISTLTIQRTEQRDSAMYRCASSLDRGDTQYFGPGTRLTVL.

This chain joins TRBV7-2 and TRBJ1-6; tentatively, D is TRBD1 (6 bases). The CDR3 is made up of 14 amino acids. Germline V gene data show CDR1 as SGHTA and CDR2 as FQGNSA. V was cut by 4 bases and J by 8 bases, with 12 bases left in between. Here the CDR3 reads CASSSQGSDSPLHF. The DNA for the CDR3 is TGTGCCAGCAGCTCGCAGGGGAGTGATTCACCCCTCCACTTT.

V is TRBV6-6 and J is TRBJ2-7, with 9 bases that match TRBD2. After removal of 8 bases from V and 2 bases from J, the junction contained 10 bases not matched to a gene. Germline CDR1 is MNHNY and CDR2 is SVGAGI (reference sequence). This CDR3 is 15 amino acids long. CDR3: CASLTRAGGTYEQYF. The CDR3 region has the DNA TGTGCCAGCCTAACGAGGGCGGGAGGGACCTACGAGCAGTACTTC.

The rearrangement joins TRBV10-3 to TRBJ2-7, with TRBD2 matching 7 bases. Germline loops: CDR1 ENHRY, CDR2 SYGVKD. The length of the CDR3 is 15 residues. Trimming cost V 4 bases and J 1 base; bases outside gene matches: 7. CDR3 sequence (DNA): TGTGCCATCAGTGGGATAAGCGGGGCGTCCTACGAGCAGTACTTC. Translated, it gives CAISGISGASYEQYF.

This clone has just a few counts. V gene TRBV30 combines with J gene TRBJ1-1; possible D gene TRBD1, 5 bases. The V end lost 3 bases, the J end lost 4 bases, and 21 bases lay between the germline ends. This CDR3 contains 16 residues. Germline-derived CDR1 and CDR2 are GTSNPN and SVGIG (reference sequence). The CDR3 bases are TGTGCCTGGAGAAACAGGCCGCTTACATGGGCCACTGAAGCTTTCTTT. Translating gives CAWRNRPLTWATEAFF.